This entry concerns a single T cell receptor beta chain. Its cognate antigen is unknown. The data belong to a study of T cell clonotyping in hematopoietic cell transplantation. Broader study findings: Graft donor and pretransplant recipient Inverse Simpson Index values predicted broader posttransplant TCR diversity.

Germline V gene data show CDR1 as LNHDA and CDR2 as SQIVND (reference sequence). V was clipped by 3 bases and J by 0 bases, with 20 bases between them. The CDR3 extends over 18 amino acids. Time point of the sample: recipient sample about 28 days before transplant, after cytoreduction. TCRdb's table, derived via immunoSEQ multiplex PCR, lists solely in-frame clones and lacks some. The sample includes over 9,500 clones, more than 90% of them seen just once. This TCR was sampled from a woman aged 40-49 years with acute myeloid leukemia. Some clones in this sample may be carry-over from other donors' samples. The chain links TRBV19 to TRBJ1-1; D gene uncertain. The sample was peripheral blood mononuclear cells, taken before stem cell transplant. The CDR3 loop is CASSIRGRPSSMNTEAFF. In nucleotides, the CDR3 is TGTGCCAGTAGTATCCGAGGAAGGCCCTCCAGCATGAACACTGAAGCTTTCTTT.